Below, 13 T cell receptor beta chains from the same sample are listed, as sequenced in a study of blood T cell repertoires in COVID-19. The repertoire was sequenced with immunoSEQ multiplex PCR; TCRdb's copy has only in-frame clones and lacks some. The sample shows fewer than 200,000 clones, around four fifths of them seen only once. The sample taken for sequencing was peripheral blood. Receptors were obtained from a woman aged 65 to 85 who had recovered from COVID-19.

This clone was recorded only once. This rearrangement joins TRBV5-1 to TRBJ2-2, with TRBD2 as a possible D gene (6 bases). This CDR3 comprises 14 residues. CDR1 SGHRS and CDR2 YFSETQ come from the germline V gene. V lost 3 bases to trimming and J lost 1 base, with 7 bases between them. CDR3 nucleotides: TGCGCCAGCAGCTGGGACTGGAACACCGGGGAGCTGTTTTTT. It translates to CASSWDWNTGELFF.

The chain uses TRBV5-4 and TRBJ2-2; TRBD2 matches 7 bases. The junction had 6 bases not matched to a gene; V was cut back by 4 bases and J by 6 bases. The CDR3 is made up of 14 amino acids. CDR1 and CDR2 (germline): SGHNT, YYREEE (reference sequence). CDR3 bases: TGTGCCAGCAGCCAGCGGGGAGGGCCCGGGGAGCTGTTTTTT. Its translation: CASSQRGGPGELFF.

This clone was counted only a few times. The V gene is TRBV9, the J gene TRBJ1-1, with a weak D call TRBD1 (5 bases). CDR3 size: 13 residues. In germline, CDR1 is SGDLS, CDR2 YYNGEE. V was cut by 0 bases and J by 7 bases, with 10 bases left in between. Here the CDR3 DNA reads TGTGCCAGCAGCGTAGTCGACGGGGGTGAAGCTTTCTTT. It translates to CASSVVDGGEAFF.

The chain is built from TRBV19 and TRBJ1-4; TRBD1 matches at 7 bases. CDR1 LNHDA and CDR2 SQIVND come from the germline V gene (reference sequence). Losses at the gene ends were 9 bases for V and 8 bases for J; bases not matched to a gene: 12. The CDR3 runs 14 residues. CDR3 sequence (DNA): TGTGCCAGCCGCCCCCGGGACAGTTGGGAAAAACTGTTTTTT. Amino acid sequence: CASRPRDSWEKLFF.

V usage is TRBV7-7 and J usage is TRBJ2-5, with D maybe TRBD1 (5 bases). This CDR3 contains 15 residues. Germline V lookup: CDR1 SSHAT, CDR2 FNYEAQ (reference sequence). The V and J ends lost 5 bases and 4 bases respectively, with 17 bases between them. This CDR3 is CASSPPRTQTETQYF. The CDR3 coding sequence is TGTGCCAGCAGCCCACCGCGGACACAAACAGAGACCCAGTACTTC.

The genes are TRBV4-2 and TRBJ1-5; D not resolved. Germline-derived CDR1 and CDR2 are LGHNA and YNFKEQ. The CDR3 has 12 residues. The germline V and J ends were trimmed by 3 bases and 12 bases, with 12 bases remaining between them. The DNA of the CDR3 is TGTGCCAGCAGCCAGGCCGGAGGGTTCCAGCATTTT. Amino acid sequence: CASSQAGGFQHF.

In its sample, this clone was seen once. Here the CDR3 reads CASSGRGNQPQHF. CDR3 nucleotides: TGTGCCAGCTCAGGGCGAGGCAATCAGCCCCAGCATTTT. The V and J genes are TRBV18 and TRBJ1-5; D ambiguous. Germline loops: CDR1 KGHSH, CDR2 LQKENI. Trimming stripped 5 bases from V and 2 bases from J, with 7 bases between. The CDR3 sequence is 13 residues long.

This rearrangement joins TRBV7-8 to TRBJ2-3; 7 positions agree with TRBD2. Germline CDR1 and CDR2: SGHVS and FQNEAQ. V lost 2 bases, J lost 6 bases, and 8 bases stayed unmatched. The CDR3 has 15 amino acids. This CDR3 reads CASSLWGLLSDTQYF. The CDR3 bases are TGTGCCAGCAGCTTATGGGGACTACTCTCGGATACGCAGTATTTT.

V gene TRBV11-3 combines with J gene TRBJ2-3, with D possibly being TRBD2 (7 bases). Germline-derived CDR1 and CDR2 are SGHNT and YENEEA. There are 16 residues in the CDR3. V was pared by 1 base and J by 5 bases, with 16 bases between. The CDR3, as DNA: TGTGCCAGCAGCTTAGGGCCATGGAGGGGGGGAGATACGCAGTATTTT. Translation: CASSLGPWRGGDTQYF.

In its sample, this clone was seen many times. Other nucleotide sequences in the sample specify the same CDR3. The chain joins TRBV7-9 to TRBJ1-2; D is unclear. From germline, CDR1 is SEHNR and CDR2 FQNEAQ (reference sequence). The V end was cut by 5 bases, the J end by 11 bases, with 3 bases between. There are 8 residues in the CDR3. CDR3 sequence: CASSQYTF. In DNA, the CDR3 is TGTGCCAGCAGCCAATACACCTTC. Filled out from reference TRBV7-9 and TRBJ1-2, the complete variable domain reads DTGVSQNPRHKITKRGQNVTFRCDPISEHNRLYWYRQTLGQGPEFLTYFQNEAQLEKSRLLSDRFSAERPKGSFSTLEIQRTEQGDSAMYLCASSQYTFGSGTRLTVV.

This clone was detected only a few times. The J gene is TRBJ2-7, the V gene TRBV7-2, with D possibly TRBD1 on 5 matching bases. The CDR3 runs 15 residues. CDR1 is SGHTA and CDR2 is FQGNSA in the germline V gene. V was shortened by 1 base and J by 3 bases, with 13 bases between the two germline ends. CDR3 in amino acids: CASSLVFQGSYEQYF. As DNA, the CDR3 is TGTGCCAGCAGCTTAGTGTTCCAGGGTAGCTACGAGCAGTACTTC.

The V call is TRBV18, the J call TRBJ1-1; D might be TRBD1 (5 bases). Trimming pared 1 base from V and 6 bases from J, leaving 6 bases between. CDR3 length equals 12 residues. CDR1 and CDR2 from the germline V gene are KGHSH and LQKENI. CDR3 nucleotides: TGTGCCAGCTCACCACGACAGTCTGAAGCTTTCTTT. Encoded protein: CASSPRQSEAFF.

V usage is TRBV9 and J usage is TRBJ1-2; the match to TRBD1 covers 9 bases. Germline V lookup: CDR1 SGDLS, CDR2 YYNGEE. The J segment lost 7 bases and the V segment lost 3 bases, leaving 1 base of the junction unmatched. This CDR3 has 12 amino acids. The CDR3 loop is CASSETGGGYTF. Here the CDR3 DNA reads TGTGCCAGCAGCGAGACAGGGGGTGGCTACACCTTC.